The subject of this entry is one TCR beta chain. The target antigen is unknown. TCRdb's table, derived via immunoSEQ multiplex PCR, lists solely in-frame clones and lacks some. The sample consists of around 30,000 clones, more than 65% of them appearing once. Germline CDR1 SGDLS, CDR2 YYNGEE. CDR3 length: 14 amino acids. The V segment lost 3 bases and the J segment 9 bases; nucleotides outside the gene matches: 7. Time point meaning: week 47, end of study. The vaccine gave 300 ug of a 20-mer mutant IDH1 peptide subcutaneously per dose. The patients received vaccinations eight times, in weeks 1, 3, 5, 7, 11, 15, 19 and 23. This record belongs to a study of a mutant IDH1 vaccine in newly diagnosed glioma.

The receptor's source is a man between 25 and 39 years old with glioma. The gene calls are TRBV9 and TRBJ2-5, with 11 bases fitting TRBD2. Sequencing was performed on PBMCs, taken from a glioma patient whose treatment included an IDH1 peptide vaccine. The DNA of the CDR3 is TGTGCCAGCAGCGCTACTAGCGGGAGTTTCCCCCAGTACTTC. It specifies CASSATSGSFPQYF.